These T cell receptor beta chains were read from a single sample in a study of control samples from healthy donors and cancer patients. Data came from immunoSEQ multiplex PCR; TCRdb stores just in-frame clones and leaves some out. The sample contains some 90,000 clones, about 89% of which appear only once. The sample consisted of blood. These receptors originate from a woman aged 25-40 years in good health. CDR3s include the opening cysteine and the closing phenylalanine or tryptophan. Each record gives: D gene, J gene, V gene, clone size, CDR3 protein, CDR3 DNA. The D gene is left open where the match is weak. A row's size may be missing; if present it is once, few, many or a size class.

TRBD1 TRBJ2-5 TRBV6-4 . CASRFVGTGYYAEETQYF TGTGCCAGCAGATTTGTGGGGACAGGGTATTACGCGGAAGAGACCCAGTACTTC
. TRBJ1-1 TRBV3-1/TRBV3-2 . CASSQERYTEAFF TGTGCCAGCAGCCAAGAGAGATACACTGAAGCTTTCTTT
. TRBJ2-3 TRBV18 . CASSLLATDTQYF TGTGCCAGCTCACTCTTAGCCACAGATACGCAGTATTTT
. TRBJ1-4 TRBV9 . CASSVGLNEKLFF TGTGCCAGCAGCGTAGGACTTAATGAAAAACTGTTTTTT
. TRBJ2-3 TRBV4-1 . CASSQEIDVVGSHEDTQYF TGCGCCAGCAGCCAAGAAATTGATGTGGTGGGGTCTCACGAAGATACGCAGTATTTT
. TRBJ1-1 TRBV12-3/TRBV12-4 . CASIIWGRTEAFF TGTGCCAGCATTATCTGGGGTAGGACTGAAGCTTTCTTT
. TRBJ1-2 TRBV5-6 . CASSLAGAPYGYTF TGTGCCAGCAGCTTGGCCGGGGCCCCGTATGGCTACACCTTC
TRBD1 TRBJ2-7 TRBV5-6 . CASSFGQVGGYEQYF TGTGCCAGCAGCTTCGGACAGGTAGGAGGATACGAGCAGTACTTC
. TRBJ2-1 TRBV5-6 few CASTLLERSSYNEQFF TGTGCCAGCACCTTGCTCGAGCGGAGCTCCTACAATGAGCAGTTCTTC
. TRBJ1-1 TRBV28 . CASSLVGNTEAFF TGTGCCAGCAGTTTAGTGGGGAACACTGAAGCTTTCTTT
. TRBJ1-2 TRBV15 . CATSRARQANYGYTF TGTGCCACCAGCAGAGCGCGGCAAGCTAACTATGGCTACACCTTC
. TRBJ2-7 TRBV7-3 . CASSNGQGLIF TGTGCCAGCAGCAACGGACAAGGCCTGATATTC
TRBD1 TRBJ1-1 TRBV7-3 . CASSTTGDRRAFF TGTGCCAGCAGCACAACAGGGGACAGGAGAGCTTTCTTT
. TRBJ2-7 TRBV6-5 . CASSSPGIYEQYF TGTGCCAGCAGTTCCCCCGGGATCTACGAGCAGTACTTC
TRBD1 TRBJ2-7 TRBV5-1 . CASSGTGSEQYF TGCGCCAGCAGCGGGACAGGGTCCGAGCAGTACTTC
. TRBJ1-5 TRBV11-2 . CASSRVGSNQPQHF TGTGCCAGCAGCCGTGTAGGGAGCAATCAGCCCCAGCATTTT
. TRBJ1-4 TRBV5-8 . CASSLGFSEKLFF TGTGCCAGCAGCTTGGGTTTTTCTGAAAAACTGTTTTTT
TRBD2 TRBJ2-1 TRBV6-5 . CASSTTSGGAYEQFF TGTGCCAGCAGTACCACTAGCGGGGGGGCCTATGAGCAGTTCTTC
. TRBJ1-1 TRBV11-3 few CASSLGVDFNTEAFF TGTGCCAGCAGCTTAGGGGTGGACTTTAACACTGAAGCTTTCTTT
. TRBJ1-2 TRBV6-1 . CASSEAGHLYGYTF TGTGCCAGCAGTGAAGCAGGCCACCTCTATGGCTACACCTTC
. TRBJ1-2 TRBV6-1 . CASSETPNAGPYGYTF TGTGCCAGCAGTGAAACCCCTAACGCAGGGCCCTATGGCTACACCTTC
. TRBJ1-1 TRBV6-5 . CASSPGGNTEAFF TGTGCCAGCAGCCCGGGAGGGAACACTGAAGCTTTCTTT
TRBD2 TRBJ2-7 TRBV10-3 . CAISEAGGGLYEQYF TGTGCCATCAGTGAAGCGGGAGGCGGTCTTTACGAGCAGTACTTC
. TRBJ2-3 TRBV9 . CASSGLTTDTQYF TGTGCCAGCAGCGGCCTCACCACAGATACGCAGTATTTT
TRBD2 TRBJ2-3 TRBV6-2/TRBV6-3 . CASSPHSGNRKDTQYF TGTGCCAGCAGTCCCCATAGCGGGAATAGGAAGGATACGCAGTATTTT
. TRBJ2-7 TRBV29-1 . CSVEGLGPYEQYF TGCAGCGTTGAGGGGCTGGGCCCCTACGAGCAGTACTTC
TRBD1 TRBJ1-1 TRBV18 . CASSPIQGAYTEAFF TGTGCCAGCTCACCCATCCAGGGGGCGTACACTGAAGCTTTCTTT
TRBD1 TRBJ1-2 TRBV13 . CASSRDSYGYTF TGTGCCAGCAGCCGGGACAGCTATGGCTACACCTTC
. TRBJ1-4 TRBV19 . CASSMGSRTREKLFF TGTGCCAGTAGTATGGGGTCCAGGACCCGGGAAAAACTGTTTTTT
. TRBJ2-7 TRBV19 once CASSLEARAPYEQYF TGTGCCAGTAGTTTAGAGGCCAGGGCCCCCTACGAGCAGTACTTC
TRBD1 TRBJ2-5 TRBV5-1 few CASSFDGQDQETQYF TGCGCCAGCAGCTTTGACGGACAGGACCAAGAGACCCAGTACTTC
. TRBJ1-2 TRBV24-1 . CATSDSTGGYTF TGTGCCACCAGTGACTCGACAGGTGGCTACACCTTC
. TRBJ1-3 TRBV6-6 . CASSYSLAGGGNTIYF TGTGCCAGCAGTTACTCGCTCGCGGGGGGTGGAAACACCATATATTTT